These 23 T cell receptor beta chains came from one sample sequenced in a study of post-analysis software for immune sequencing data. Findings of the study overall: The five TRBV segments detected at higher frequency in patients than in controls included TRBV5-6, TRBV5-1 and TRBV20-1.

Their target antigens are unknown. Included in the TCR beta cDNA libraries were unique molecular identifiers. MiXCR, applied by TCRdb to the PCR reads, yields one record per CDR3 protein. This repertoire shows about 400,000 distinct CDR3 sequences, less than 35% found once; its top ten account for around 15%. The sample taken for sequencing was blood. Every receptor here comes from a girl between 5 and 17 years old with multiple sclerosis.

This rearrangement joins TRBV6-5 to TRBJ1-2; possibly TRBD1 for D (5 bases). Germline lookup yields CDR1 MNHEY and CDR2 SVGAGI. The CDR3 runs 15 residues. Trimming removed 6 bases from V and 4 bases from J, with 18 bases in between. CDR3 sequence reads: CASRHESGPGYGYTF. In DNA, the CDR3 is TGTGCCAGCAGGCACGAGTCGGGGCCGGGCTATGGCTACACCTTC.

This rearrangement joins TRBV29-1 to TRBJ2-3; 11 nucleotides line up with TRBD2. Germline V gives CDR1 SQVTM, CDR2 ANQGSEA. This CDR3 spans 14 amino acids. Trimming removed 6 bases from V and 3 bases from J; junction bases left unmatched: 5. The CDR3 DNA sequence: TGCAGCGTCGGTACTAGCGGGAGAACAGATACGCAGTATTTT. Residues: CSVGTSGRTDTQYF.

This chain connects TRBV10-3 to TRBJ2-1; 11 positions match TRBD1. The CDR3 contains 15 residues. The V gene end was trimmed by 3 bases and the J gene end by 7 bases; junction bases not matched to a gene: 5. Germline V gene lookup returns CDR1 ENHRY and CDR2 SYGVKD. CDR3 loop: CAISDPGTGGNEQFF. Here the CDR3 DNA reads TGTGCCATCAGTGACCCCGGGACAGGGGGAAATGAGCAGTTCTTC.

This clonotype was counted a few times. The CDR3 DNA sequence: TGTGCCAGCAGTTCGACAGGGGGCTCGGACACTGAAGCTTTCTTT. Translation: CASSSTGGSDTEAFF. The J gene is TRBJ1-1, the V gene TRBV28, with 10 bases that match TRBD1. Germline CDR1 is MDHEN and CDR2 is SYDVKM. Trimming took 4 bases from V and 3 from J; bases not matched to a gene: 5. The CDR3 is 15 residues long.

The J gene is TRBJ2-5, the V gene TRBV6-6; TRBD1 might be the D (5 bases). Per germline, CDR1 MNHNY and CDR2 SVGAGI (reference sequence). With 6 bases removed from V and 4 bases from J, the gap between germline ends came to 9 bases. This CDR3 region has 12 residues. The chain's CDR3 is CASSFRAETQYF. The CDR3 nucleotides are TGTGCCAGCAGCTTCAGGGCAGAGACCCAGTACTTC.

This clonotype was found a few times. The chain uses TRBV7-2 and TRBJ2-7; 10 nucleotides line up with TRBD2. V shed 5 bases and J 1 base; nucleotides not matched to a gene: 5. Germline V CDR1 and CDR2: SGHTA, FQGNSA. The CDR3 is made up of 15 amino acids. The CDR3: CASSPRTSGSYEQYF. In DNA, the CDR3 is TGTGCCAGCAGCCCTCGGACTAGCGGTTCCTACGAGCAGTACTTC.

The chain combines TRBV3-1 with TRBJ2-4, with a possible D match to TRBD1 (5 bases). The end of the DNA aligns better with TRBJ2-5, so the J call may be wrong. CDR1 is LGHDT, CDR2 YNNKEL, per germline (reference sequence). The CDR3 is 13 residues long. CDR3 loop: CASSQGPQGTQYF. In DNA form, the CDR3 reads TGTGCCAGCAGCCAAGGACCGCAGGGGACCCAGTACTTC.

The chain carries TRBV28 and TRBJ2-1, with D unclear. Trimming took off 1 base at V and 14 bases at J, with 9 bases between the two ends. From germline, CDR1 is MDHEN and CDR2 SYDVKM. The CDR3 has 11 residues. Here the CDR3 DNA reads TGTGCCAGCAGTTTATACTGGGAAAAGTTCTTC. Translating it yields CASSLYWEKFF.

This clonotype was counted a few times. The chain recombines TRBV4-2 with TRBJ2-7; 12 bases are shared with TRBD2. The V gene's germline CDR1 is LGHNA and CDR2 YNFKEQ. The trim removed 4 bases at V and 2 bases at J, leaving 9 bases unmatched. The CDR3 loop spans 17 amino acids. The CDR3 here is CASSPASGGAAPYEQYF. CDR3 DNA sequence: TGTGCCAGCAGCCCGGCTAGCGGGGGGGCCGCGCCCTACGAGCAGTACTTC.

The rearrangement links TRBV9 to TRBJ2-3; 7 nucleotides match TRBD2. The CDR3 has 15 residues. The J segment lost 4 bases and the V segment lost 7 bases, leaving 12 bases of the junction unmatched. Germline V gene sequence: CDR1 SGDLS, CDR2 YYNGEE. The DNA for the CDR3 is TGTGCCAGCGGCCGGGGGGACCTACGCGCAGATACGCAGTATTTT. Protein product: CASGRGDLRADTQYF.

This clonotype was detected only a few times. V gene TRBV7-9 combines with J gene TRBJ1-2; no definite D call. The CDR3 totals 13 residues. Trimming took off 1 base at V and 2 bases at J, with 5 bases between the two ends. Germline lookup yields CDR1 SEHNR and CDR2 FQNEAQ (reference sequence). The CDR3 loop reads CASSLVQNYGYTF. CDR3 nucleotide sequence: TGTGCCAGCAGCTTAGTACAAAACTATGGCTACACCTTC.

J is TRBJ2-7 and V is TRBV9; D perhaps matches TRBD1 (6 bases). Germline V gene data show CDR1 as SGDLS and CDR2 as YYNGEE. Trimming removed 2 bases at V and 2 bases at J, with 11 bases between. CDR3 length: 14 residues. The CDR3 nucleotides are TGTGCCAGCAGCGTCGGGACAAATACCTACGAGCAGTACTTC. Protein: CASSVGTNTYEQYF. Using reference TRBV9 and TRBJ2-7 for the parts outside the CDR3, the full variable domain is DSGVTQTPKHLITATGQRVTLRCSPRSGDLSVYWYQQSLDQGLQFLIQYYNGEERAKGNILERFSAQQFPDLHSELNLSSLELGDSALYFCASSVGTNTYEQYFGPGTRLTVT.

This chain connects TRBV6-5 to TRBJ1-5; a weak D match, TRBD1 (5 bases). Trimming removed 4 bases at V and 3 bases at J, with 13 bases between. Germline V gene data show CDR1 as MNHEY and CDR2 as SVGAGI. The CDR3 is made up of 15 amino acids. In DNA form, the CDR3 reads TGTGCCAGCAGTTCTTCCTACAGGTTCAATCAGCCCCAGCATTTT. It encodes CASSSSYRFNQPQHF.

V usage is TRBV12-3 or TRBV12-4 and J usage is TRBJ1-1, with D perhaps matching TRBD1 (6 bases). CDR3 length: 16 residues. Trimming removed 11 bases from V and 3 bases from J, with 25 bases in between. The CDR3 protein is CAGSPEGESGDTEAFF. DNA for the CDR3: TGTGCCGGCTCCCCGGAGGGGGAGTCAGGGGACACTGAAGCTTTCTTT.

This clonotype was detected only once. Its ends do not fully match the called genes, so a read error is possible. This rearrangement joins TRBV11-2 to TRBJ2-1; D remains ambiguous. The length of the CDR3 is 13 residues. Germline values: CDR1 SGHAT, CDR2 FQNNGV. The CDR3 DNA reads TGTGCCTGCAGCCGGAGTTGGGAAAATGAGCAGTTCTTC. Its translation is CACSRSWENEQFF.

The chain carries TRBV27 and TRBJ2-3, with 7 bases aligning to TRBD1. CDR1 and CDR2 (germline): MNHEY, SMNVEV (reference sequence). Losses at the gene ends were 2 bases for V and 0 bases for J; bases not matched to a gene: 5. CDR3 length: 16 amino acids. The CDR3 is CASSLRQGASTDTQYF. The DNA of the CDR3 is TGTGCCAGCAGTTTAAGACAGGGAGCTAGCACAGATACGCAGTATTTT.

V usage is TRBV7-9 and J usage is TRBJ1-2, with D tentatively TRBD1 (5 bases). The CDR3 contains 15 residues. V was cut by 8 bases and J by 4 bases, with 20 bases left in between. CDR1 is SEHNR, CDR2 FQNEAQ, per germline (reference sequence). As DNA, the CDR3 is TGTGCCAGCTGGGACCTAAGGGGACCCCGCTATGGCTACACCTTC. As protein: CASWDLRGPRYGYTF.

This clonotype appeared once. V is TRBV5-1 and J is TRBJ2-3; D tentatively reads TRBD1 or TRBD2 (5 bases each). The germline V and J ends were trimmed by 3 bases and 2 bases, with 10 bases remaining between them. The CDR3 has 14 residues. Germline V gene lookup returns CDR1 SGHRS and CDR2 YFSETQ. The CDR3 here is CASSCGGDTDTQYF. In nucleotides, the CDR3 is TGCGCCAGCAGCTGTGGGGGAGACACAGATACGCAGTATTTT.

The genes are TRBV5-1 and TRBJ2-1; D is ambiguous. V was clipped by 4 bases and J by 0 bases, with 14 bases between them. This CDR3 is built from 16 residues. The germline CDR1 and CDR2 sequences are SGHRS and YFSETQ. The chain's CDR3 is CASSVDFMISYNEQFF. As DNA, the CDR3 is TGCGCCAGCAGCGTTGACTTCATGATCTCCTACAATGAGCAGTTCTTC.

The chain has TRBV6-6 and TRBJ1-5; no clear D gene. CDR1 MNHNY and CDR2 SVGAGI come from the germline V gene (reference sequence). V gave up 6 bases and J gave up 2 bases, with 14 bases separating them. The CDR3 has 15 amino acids. DNA for the CDR3: TGTGCCAGCAGGGCCGAGGAGGCCGGCAATCAGCCCCAGCATTTT. Translated: CASRAEEAGNQPQHF.

This clonotype was seen a few times. CDR3: CASSLARAYTF. DNA for the CDR3: TGTGCCAGCAGTTTAGCCCGGGCCTACACCTTC. This chain connects TRBV12-3 or TRBV12-4 to TRBJ1-2, with D hard to call. Trimming took 0 bases from V and 10 from J, leaving 6 bases between them. This CDR3 region has 11 residues.

This clonotype came up once. The chain is built from TRBV20-1 and TRBJ2-1, with TRBD2 matching over 13 bases. This CDR3 has 15 amino acids. Germline V gene data show CDR1 as DFQATT and CDR2 as SNEGSKA (reference sequence). With V trimmed by 3 bases and J by 5 bases, 4 bases remained unmatched. The CDR3 sequence is CSARTSGGPHNEQFF. The CDR3 DNA reads TGCAGTGCTAGGACTAGCGGGGGGCCGCACAATGAGCAGTTCTTC.

The gene calls are TRBV7-3 and TRBJ2-1; tentatively, D is TRBD2 (6 bases). The CDR3 length is 18 residues. Looked up from germline, CDR1 is SGHTA and CDR2 is FQGTGA. V lost 5 bases and J 0 bases, leaving 20 bases between the germline ends. CDR3 protein: CASSTSPLAVSSYNEQFF. CDR3 nucleotides: TGTGCCAGCAGCACAAGCCCCTTAGCGGTGAGCTCCTACAATGAGCAGTTCTTC. The full variable domain, with the rest looked up from reference TRBV7-3 and TRBJ2-1, is GAGVSQTPSNKVTEKGKYVELRCDPISGHTALYWYRQSLGQGPEFLIYFQGTGAADDSGLPNDRFFAVRPEGSVSTLKIQRTERGDSAVYLCASSTSPLAVSSYNEQFFGPGTRLTVL.